This T cell receptor beta chain was observed in a study of cytomegalovirus exposure and HLA in healthy donors. Turning to the study itself: A subsequent analysis reported that the 120 or so validation repertoires were produced on the same platform that had also been used for the roughly 670 first-cohort repertoires.

With respect to this clone: The antigen remains unidentified.

The CDR3 is 16 residues long. The trim removed 3 bases at V and 5 bases at J, leaving 10 bases unmatched. Germline CDR1 SGHVS, CDR2 FQNEAQ. Some clones are missing from TCRdb's copy, which holds only in-frame ones; the method was immunoSEQ multiplex PCR. The top ten clones hold approximately 5% of a sample with around 150,000 clones, roughly 90% of them seen once. Study-wide results and limits: Within the 120 or so validation repertoires, first-cohort TCR clusters tended to co-occur, according to a later analysis.

This TCR came from a woman in her 30s in good health and CMV-seronegative. J is TRBJ1-1 and V is TRBV7-8; 9 nucleotides line up with TRBD1. The source material was PBMCs. CDR3 nucleotide sequence: TGTGCCAGCAGCTTGTACTTAGGACAGGGGCGTACTGAAGCTTTCTTT. The encoded protein is CASSLYLGQGRTEAFF.